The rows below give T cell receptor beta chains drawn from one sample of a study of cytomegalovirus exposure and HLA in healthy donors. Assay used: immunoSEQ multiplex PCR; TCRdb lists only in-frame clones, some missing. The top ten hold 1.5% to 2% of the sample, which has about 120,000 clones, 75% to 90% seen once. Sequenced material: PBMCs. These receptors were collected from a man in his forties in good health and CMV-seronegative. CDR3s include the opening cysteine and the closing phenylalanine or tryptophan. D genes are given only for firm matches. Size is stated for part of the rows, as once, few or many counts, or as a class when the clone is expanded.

TGTGCCAGCAGCTTAGCGGTATCGGGAAGCTCTGGGGCCAACGTCCTGACTTTC	CASSLAVSGSSGANVLTF	-	-	TRBV7-2	TRBJ2-6
TGTGCCAGTAGTATACCCCCGGGACAGGGGGTCTATGGCTACACCTTC	CASSIPPGQGVYGYTF	-	TRBD1	TRBV19	TRBJ1-2
TGTGCCAGCAGCACCCGGACAGGGAAGAGTGGCTACACCTTC	CASSTRTGKSGYTF	-	TRBD1	TRBV9	TRBJ1-2
TGTGCCAGCTCACCACAACAGGGGGAGTTTCAGCCCCAGCATTTT	CASSPQQGEFQPQHF	-	TRBD1	TRBV18	TRBJ1-5
TGCGCCAGCAGCTTGGCCAGGTCGAACACTGAAGCTTTCTTT	CASSLARSNTEAFF	-	-	TRBV5-1	TRBJ1-1
TGTGCCAGTAGTACCCCAGGTTACGGAGCTTTCTTT	CASSTPGYGAFF	-	-	TRBV19	TRBJ1-1
TGTGCCAGCTCACCGGGGACTCCCGGGGGGAACACTGAAGCTTTCTTT	CASSPGTPGGNTEAFF	few	-	TRBV18	TRBJ1-1
TGTGCCATCAAGGAACAGGGGGCACGATCACCCCTCCACTTT	CAIKEQGARSPLHF	-	TRBD1	TRBV10-3	TRBJ1-6
TGTGCCTGGGGGTCACTAGCGGAGCAGTACTTC	CAWGSLAEQYF	-	TRBD2	TRBV30	TRBJ2-7
TGTGCCAGCAGTCCAGCCTACGAGCAGTACTTC	CASSPAYEQYF	once	-	TRBV2	TRBJ2-7
TGTGCCAGCAGTCGCCTAGCGGTTGAAGAGACCCAGTACTTC	CASSRLAVEETQYF	-	TRBD2	TRBV27	TRBJ2-5
TGTGCCAGCAGTTTCTACAGGGGGCCAGGCGTCAATGAGCAGTTCTTC	CASSFYRGPGVNEQFF	-	TRBD1	TRBV27	TRBJ2-1
TGTGCCAGCAGCGACAGGGTGACCGGGGAGCTGTTTTTT	CASSDRVTGELFF	medium-sized	TRBD1	TRBV11-3	TRBJ2-2
TGTGCCACCAGCAGAGACCCGGACAGGAACACTGAAGCTTTCTTT	CATSRDPDRNTEAFF	-	-	TRBV15	TRBJ1-1
TGCAGTGGGCGGGGTACAGATACGCAGTATTTT	CSGRGTDTQYF	-	-	TRBV20-1	TRBJ2-3
TGTGCCAGCAGCCACAGGGATGTCAGTGAAAAACTGTTTTTT	CASSHRDVSEKLFF	once	-	TRBV7-2	TRBJ1-4
TGTGCCAGCAGCCCAGGTGTGTCGATGAACACTGAAGCTTTCTTT	CASSPGVSMNTEAFF	-	-	TRBV13	TRBJ1-1
TGTGCCAGCAGCTTAGATCCGGGGGGCCCAACAAGCAAATATTACAATGAGCAGTTCTTC	CASSLDPGGPTSKYYNEQFF	-	-	TRBV11-2	TRBJ2-1
TGTGCCAGCTCACCCCGGAGTACCTACGAGCAGTACTTC	CASSPRSTYEQYF	-	-	TRBV18	TRBJ2-7
TGTGCCAGTAGTATGCGCCAGGGAAACTTGGACACTGAAGCTTTCTTT	CASSMRQGNLDTEAFF	-	-	TRBV19	TRBJ1-1